These T cell receptor beta chains were read from a single sample in a study of cytomegalovirus exposure and HLA in healthy donors. Data came from immunoSEQ multiplex PCR; TCRdb stores just in-frame clones and leaves some out. This repertoire shows about 76,000 clones, roughly 73% found once; its top ten account for 15% to 20%. Sequencing input: PBMCs. The receptors were sampled from a woman aged 40 to 50 in good health and CMV-seropositive. Both conserved end residues are part of each CDR3. D genes are given only for firm matches. Clone sizes are given selectively: once, few, many, or a class where the clone is expanded.

v_call	j_call	d_call	clone_size	cdr3_aa	cdr3_nt
TRBV5-1	TRBJ1-1	NA	NA	CASSLGAAKNTEAFF	TGCGCCAGCAGCTTGGGGGCAGCAAAGAACACTGAAGCTTTCTTT
TRBV2	TRBJ1-1	NA	few	CASSVKEATEAFF	TGTGCCAGCAGTGTAAAGGAGGCGACTGAAGCTTTCTTT
TRBV7-9	TRBJ2-3	NA	NA	CASSLLAETSTDTQYF	TGTGCCAGCAGCTTATTAGCTGAGACTAGCACAGATACGCAGTATTTT
TRBV10-3	TRBJ1-1	NA	few	CAISESKRNTEAFF	TGTGCCATCAGTGAGTCGAAGAGGAACACTGAAGCTTTCTTT
TRBV7-6	TRBJ1-1	NA	NA	CASSPSRGTEAFF	TGTGCCAGCAGCCCATCCCGGGGTACTGAAGCTTTCTTT
TRBV5-1	TRBJ2-5	NA	NA	CASSPGWTEETQYF	TGCGCCAGCAGCCCGGGATGGACGGAAGAGACCCAGTACTTC
TRBV5-1	TRBJ2-7	TRBD1	NA	CASRPGTGIHEQYF	TGCGCCAGCAGACCCGGGACAGGTATTCACGAGCAGTACTTC
TRBV6-5	TRBJ2-7	TRBD2	few	CASRGLAGAGDEQYF	TGTGCCAGCAGGGGACTAGCGGGAGCGGGGGACGAGCAGTACTTC
TRBV5-1	TRBJ1-1	NA	NA	CASSLGHKLTSTEAFF	TGCGCCAGCAGCTTGGGTCATAAACTAACGTCCACTGAAGCTTTCTTT
TRBV4-1	TRBJ1-2	NA	NA	CASSQWGQGDGYTF	TGCGCCAGCAGCCAATGGGGACAAGGGGATGGCTACACCTTC